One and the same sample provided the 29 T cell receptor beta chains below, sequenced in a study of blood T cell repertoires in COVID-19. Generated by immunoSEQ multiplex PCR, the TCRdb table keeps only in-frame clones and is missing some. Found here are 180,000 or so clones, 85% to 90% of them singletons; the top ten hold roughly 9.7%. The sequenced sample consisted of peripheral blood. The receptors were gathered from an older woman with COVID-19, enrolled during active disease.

The CDR3 DNA follows: TGTGCCACCAGTGCGGTGCGCTATAGCAATCAGCCCCAGCATTTT. Its protein is CATSAVRYSNQPQHF. V is TRBV24-1 and J is TRBJ1-5; D not resolved. The CDR3 runs 15 residues. Trimming shortened V by 5 bases and J by 0 bases, and 10 bases separated the two germline ends. CDR1 and CDR2 (germline): KGHDR, SFDVKD.

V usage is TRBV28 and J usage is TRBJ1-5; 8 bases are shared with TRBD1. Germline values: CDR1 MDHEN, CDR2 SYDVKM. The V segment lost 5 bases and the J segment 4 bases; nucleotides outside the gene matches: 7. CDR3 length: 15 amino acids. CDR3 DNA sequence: TGTGCCAGCAGTCTCGGACAGGGCCCAAATCAGCCCCAGCATTTT. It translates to CASSLGQGPNQPQHF.

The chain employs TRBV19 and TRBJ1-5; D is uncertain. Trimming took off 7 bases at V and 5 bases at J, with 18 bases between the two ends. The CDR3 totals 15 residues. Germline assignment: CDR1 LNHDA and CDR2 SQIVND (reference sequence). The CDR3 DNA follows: TGTGCCAGTACAGGTGAAGGAGGCCGGGATCAGCCCCAGCATTTT. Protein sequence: CASTGEGGRDQPQHF.

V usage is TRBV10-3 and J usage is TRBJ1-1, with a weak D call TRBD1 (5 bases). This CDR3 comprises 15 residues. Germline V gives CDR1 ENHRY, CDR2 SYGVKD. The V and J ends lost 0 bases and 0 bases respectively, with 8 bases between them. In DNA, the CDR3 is TGTGCCATCAGTGAGTCGGGGACTATGAACACTGAAGCTTTCTTT. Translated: CAISESGTMNTEAFF.

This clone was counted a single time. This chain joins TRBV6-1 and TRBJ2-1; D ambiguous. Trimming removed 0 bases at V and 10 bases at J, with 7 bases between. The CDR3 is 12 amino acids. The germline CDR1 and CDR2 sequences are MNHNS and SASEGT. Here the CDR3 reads CASSEAGREQFF. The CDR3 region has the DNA TGTGCCAGCAGTGAAGCGGGCAGAGAGCAGTTCTTC.

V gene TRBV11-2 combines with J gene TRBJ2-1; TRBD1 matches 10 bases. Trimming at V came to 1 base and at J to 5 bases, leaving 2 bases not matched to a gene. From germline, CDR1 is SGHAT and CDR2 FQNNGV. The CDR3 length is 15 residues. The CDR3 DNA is TGTGCCAGCAGCTTAGTGGGACAGGGGCACAATGAGCAGTTCTTC. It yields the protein CASSLVGQGHNEQFF. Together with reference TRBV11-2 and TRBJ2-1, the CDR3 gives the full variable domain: EAGVAQSPRYKIIEKRQSVAFWCNPISGHATLYWYQQILGQGPKLLIQFQNNGVVDDSQLPKDRFSAERLKGVDSTLKIQPAKLEDSAVYLCASSLVGQGHNEQFFGPGTRLTVL.

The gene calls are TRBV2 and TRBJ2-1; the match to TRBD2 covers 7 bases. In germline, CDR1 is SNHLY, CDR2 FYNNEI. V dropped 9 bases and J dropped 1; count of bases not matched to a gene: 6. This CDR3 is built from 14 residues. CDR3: CARSSGSSYNEQFF. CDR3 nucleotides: TGTGCCAGGTCTAGCGGTTCTTCCTACAATGAGCAGTTCTTC.

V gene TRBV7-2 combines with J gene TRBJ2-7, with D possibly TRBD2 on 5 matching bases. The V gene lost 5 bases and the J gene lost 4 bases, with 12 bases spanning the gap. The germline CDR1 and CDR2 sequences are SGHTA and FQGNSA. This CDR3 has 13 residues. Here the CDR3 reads CASSVGSDYEQYF. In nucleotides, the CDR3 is TGTGCCAGCAGCGTGGGGAGCGATTACGAGCAGTACTTC.

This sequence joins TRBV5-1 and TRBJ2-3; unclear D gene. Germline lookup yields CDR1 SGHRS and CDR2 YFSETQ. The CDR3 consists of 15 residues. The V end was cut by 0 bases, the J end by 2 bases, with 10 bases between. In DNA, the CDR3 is TGCGCCAGCAGCTTGGCCAGTACCGACACAGATACGCAGTATTTT. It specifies CASSLASTDTDTQYF. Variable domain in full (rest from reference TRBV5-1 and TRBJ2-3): KAGVTQTPRYLIKTRGQQVTLSCSPISGHRSVSWYQQTPGQGLQFLFEYFSETQRNKGNFPGRFSGRQFSNSRSEMNVSTLELGDSALYLCASSLASTDTDTQYFGPGTRLTVL.

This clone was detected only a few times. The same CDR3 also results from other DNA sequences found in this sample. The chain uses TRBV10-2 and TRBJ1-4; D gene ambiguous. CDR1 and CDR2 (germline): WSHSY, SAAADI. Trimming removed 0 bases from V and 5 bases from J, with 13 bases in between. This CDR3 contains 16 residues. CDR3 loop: CASSESRTVSNEKLFF. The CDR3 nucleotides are TGCGCCAGCAGTGAGTCGCGGACTGTCTCCAATGAAAAACTGTTTTTT.

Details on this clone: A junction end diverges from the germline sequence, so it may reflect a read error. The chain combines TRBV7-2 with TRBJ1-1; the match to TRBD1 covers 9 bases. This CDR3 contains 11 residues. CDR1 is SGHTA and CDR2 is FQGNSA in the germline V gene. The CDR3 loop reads CASSDGTGREF. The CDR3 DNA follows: TGTGCCAGCAGTGATGGGACAGGGAGGGAATTT.

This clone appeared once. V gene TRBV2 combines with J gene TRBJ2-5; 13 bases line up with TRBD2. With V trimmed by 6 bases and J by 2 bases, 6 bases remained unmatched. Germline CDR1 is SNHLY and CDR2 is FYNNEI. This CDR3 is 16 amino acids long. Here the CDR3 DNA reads TGTGCCAGCAGGGGGGGACTAGCGGGACCACAAGAGACCCAGTACTTC. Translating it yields CASRGGLAGPQETQYF. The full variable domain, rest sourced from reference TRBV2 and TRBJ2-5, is EPEVTQTPSHQVTQMGQEVILRCVPISNHLYFYWYRQILGQKVEFLVSFYNNEISEKSEIFDDQFSVERPDGSNFTLKIRSTKLEDSAMYFCASRGGLAGPQETQYFGPGTRLLVL.

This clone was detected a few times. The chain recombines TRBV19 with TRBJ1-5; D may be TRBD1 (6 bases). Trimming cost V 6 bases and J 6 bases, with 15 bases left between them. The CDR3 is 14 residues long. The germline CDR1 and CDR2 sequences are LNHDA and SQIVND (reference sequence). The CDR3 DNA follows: TGTGCCAGTAGAATGACAGGTTCCTCTCAGCCCCAGCATTTT. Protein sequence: CASRMTGSSQPQHF. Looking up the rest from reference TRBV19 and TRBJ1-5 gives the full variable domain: DGGITQSPKYLFRKEGQNVTLSCEQNLNHDAMYWYRQDPGQGLRLIYYSQIVNDFQKGDIAEGYSVSREKKESFPLTVTSAQKNPTAFYLCASRMTGSSQPQHFGDGTRLSIL.

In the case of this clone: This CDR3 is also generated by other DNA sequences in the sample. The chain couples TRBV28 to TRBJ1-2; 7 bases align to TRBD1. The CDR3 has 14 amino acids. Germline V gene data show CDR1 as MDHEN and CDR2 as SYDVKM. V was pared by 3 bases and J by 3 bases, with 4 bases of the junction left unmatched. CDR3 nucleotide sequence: TGTGCCAGCAGTTTCTCGGACAGGTACTATGGCTACACCTTC. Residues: CASSFSDRYYGYTF.

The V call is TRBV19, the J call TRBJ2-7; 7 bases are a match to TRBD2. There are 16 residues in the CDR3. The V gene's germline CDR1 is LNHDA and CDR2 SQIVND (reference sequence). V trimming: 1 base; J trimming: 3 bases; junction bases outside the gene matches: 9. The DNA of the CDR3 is TGTGCCAGTAGTATAGTTTCTAGCGGAAGCCTCTACGAGCAGTACTTC. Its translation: CASSIVSSGSLYEQYF.

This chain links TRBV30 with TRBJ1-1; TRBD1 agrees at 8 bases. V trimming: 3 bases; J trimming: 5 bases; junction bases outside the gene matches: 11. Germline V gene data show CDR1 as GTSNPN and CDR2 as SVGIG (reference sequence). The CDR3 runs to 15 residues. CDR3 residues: CAWRVEQGVWTEAFF. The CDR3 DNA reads TGTGCCTGGAGGGTTGAACAGGGGGTTTGGACTGAAGCTTTCTTT. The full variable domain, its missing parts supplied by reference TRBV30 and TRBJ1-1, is SQTIHQWPATLVQPVGSPLSLECTVEGTSNPNLYWYRQAAGRGLQLLFYSVGIGQISSEVPQNLSASRPQDRQFILSSKKLLLSDSGFYLCAWRVEQGVWTEAFFGQGTRLTVV.

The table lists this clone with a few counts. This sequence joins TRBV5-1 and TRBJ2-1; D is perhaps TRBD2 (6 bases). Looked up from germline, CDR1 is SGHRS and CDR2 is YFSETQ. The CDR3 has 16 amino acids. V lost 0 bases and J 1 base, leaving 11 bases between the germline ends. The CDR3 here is CASSLGLGGSYNEQFF. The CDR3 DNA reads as TGCGCCAGCAGCTTGGGCCTGGGGGGTTCCTACAATGAGCAGTTCTTC.

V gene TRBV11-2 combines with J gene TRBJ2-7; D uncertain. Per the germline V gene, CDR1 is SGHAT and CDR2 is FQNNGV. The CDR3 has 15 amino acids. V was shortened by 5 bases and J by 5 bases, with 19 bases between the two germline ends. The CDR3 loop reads CASSQTLAGMNEQYF. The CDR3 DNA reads TGTGCCAGCAGCCAAACATTGGCAGGCATGAACGAGCAGTACTTC.

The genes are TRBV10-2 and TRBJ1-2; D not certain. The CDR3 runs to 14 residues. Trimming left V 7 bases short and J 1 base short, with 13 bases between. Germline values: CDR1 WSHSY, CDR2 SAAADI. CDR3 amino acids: CASMAQLNNYGYTF. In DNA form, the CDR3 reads TGCGCCAGCATGGCACAGCTGAATAACTATGGCTACACCTTC.

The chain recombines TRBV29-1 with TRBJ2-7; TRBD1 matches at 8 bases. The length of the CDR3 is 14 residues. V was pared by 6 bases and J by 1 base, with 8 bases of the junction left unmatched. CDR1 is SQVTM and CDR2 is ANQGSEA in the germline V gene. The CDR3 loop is CSVGTGSLSYEQYF. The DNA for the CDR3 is TGCAGCGTAGGGACAGGATCGCTATCCTACGAGCAGTACTTC.

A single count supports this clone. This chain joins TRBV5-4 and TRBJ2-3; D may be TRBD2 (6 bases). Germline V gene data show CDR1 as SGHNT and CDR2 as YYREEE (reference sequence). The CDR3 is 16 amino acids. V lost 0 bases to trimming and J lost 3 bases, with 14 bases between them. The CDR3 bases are TGTGCCAGCAGCTTGGTTGCGACTAGTGGTACAGATACGCAGTATTTT. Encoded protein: CASSLVATSGTDTQYF. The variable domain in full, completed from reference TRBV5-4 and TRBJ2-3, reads ETGVTQSPTHLIKTRGQQVTLRCSSQSGHNTVSWYQQALGQGPQFIFQYYREEENGRGNFPPRFSGLQFPNYSSELNVNALELDDSALYLCASSLVATSGTDTQYFGPGTRLTVL.

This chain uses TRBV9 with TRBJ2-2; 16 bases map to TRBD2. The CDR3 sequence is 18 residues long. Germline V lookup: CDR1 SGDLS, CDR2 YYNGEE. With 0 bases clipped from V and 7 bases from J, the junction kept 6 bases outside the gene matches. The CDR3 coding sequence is TGTGCCAGCAGCGTAGCGCCGGGACTAGCGGGAGGGATCGGGGAGCTGTTTTTT. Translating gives CASSVAPGLAGGIGELFF. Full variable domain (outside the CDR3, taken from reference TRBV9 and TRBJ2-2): DSGVTQTPKHLITATGQRVTLRCSPRSGDLSVYWYQQSLDQGLQFLIQYYNGEERAKGNILERFSAQQFPDLHSELNLSSLELGDSALYFCASSVAPGLAGGIGELFFGEGSRLTVL.

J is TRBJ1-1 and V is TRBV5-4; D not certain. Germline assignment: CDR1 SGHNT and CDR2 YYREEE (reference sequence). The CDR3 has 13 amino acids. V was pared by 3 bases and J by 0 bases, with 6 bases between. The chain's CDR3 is CASSSEMNTEAFF. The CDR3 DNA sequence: TGTGCCAGCAGCTCAGAAATGAACACTGAAGCTTTCTTT.

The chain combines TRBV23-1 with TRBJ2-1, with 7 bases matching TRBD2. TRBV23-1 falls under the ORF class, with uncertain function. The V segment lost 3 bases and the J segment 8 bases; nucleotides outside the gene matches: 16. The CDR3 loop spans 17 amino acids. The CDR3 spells CASSHRAGTTRRDEQFF. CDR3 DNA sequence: TGCGCCAGCAGTCATCGAGCCGGGACTACCCGTCGGGATGAGCAGTTCTTC.

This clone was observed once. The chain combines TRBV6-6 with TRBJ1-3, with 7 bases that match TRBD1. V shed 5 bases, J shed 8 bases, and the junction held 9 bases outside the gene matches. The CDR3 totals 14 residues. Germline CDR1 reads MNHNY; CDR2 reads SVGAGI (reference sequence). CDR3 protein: CASSPQGLGDTIYF. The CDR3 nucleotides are TGTGCCAGCAGTCCACAGGGGCTGGGCGACACCATATATTTT.

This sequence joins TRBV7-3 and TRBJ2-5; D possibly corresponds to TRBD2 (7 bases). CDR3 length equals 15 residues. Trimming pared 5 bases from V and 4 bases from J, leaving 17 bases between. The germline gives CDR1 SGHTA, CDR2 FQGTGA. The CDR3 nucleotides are TGTGCCAGCAGCGACCACGGGGGGCGTGGAGAGACCCAGTACTTC. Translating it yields CASSDHGGRGETQYF.

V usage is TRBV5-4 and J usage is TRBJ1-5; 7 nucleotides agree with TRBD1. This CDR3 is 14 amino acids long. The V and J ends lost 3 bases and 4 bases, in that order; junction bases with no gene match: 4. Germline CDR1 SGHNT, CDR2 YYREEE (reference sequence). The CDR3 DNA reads TGTGCCAGCAGCTACGACAGGGCGAATCAGCCCCAGCATTTT. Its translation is CASSYDRANQPQHF.

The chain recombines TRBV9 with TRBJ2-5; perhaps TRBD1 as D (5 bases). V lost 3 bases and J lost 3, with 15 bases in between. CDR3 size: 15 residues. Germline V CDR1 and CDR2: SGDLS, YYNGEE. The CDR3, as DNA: TGTGCCAGCAGCGCACAGGCTCGAGGCGAAGAGACCCAGTACTTC. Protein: CASSAQARGEETQYF. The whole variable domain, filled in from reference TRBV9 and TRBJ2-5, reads DSGVTQTPKHLITATGQRVTLRCSPRSGDLSVYWYQQSLDQGLQFLIQYYNGEERAKGNILERFSAQQFPDLHSELNLSSLELGDSALYFCASSAQARGEETQYFGPGTRLLVL.

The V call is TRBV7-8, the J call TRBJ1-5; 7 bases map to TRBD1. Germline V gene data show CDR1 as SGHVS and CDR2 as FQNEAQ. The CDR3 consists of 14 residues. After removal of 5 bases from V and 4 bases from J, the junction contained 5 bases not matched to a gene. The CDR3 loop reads CASSKGQQNQPQHF. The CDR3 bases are TGTGCCAGCAGCAAGGGACAGCAGAATCAGCCCCAGCATTTT.